This passage covers 23 T cell receptor beta chains from one sample sequenced in a study of cytomegalovirus exposure and HLA in healthy donors. Profiling relied on immunoSEQ multiplex PCR, and the TCRdb table lists in-frame clones only, not all of them. The sample includes around 94,000 clones, 85% to 95% seen only once; the top ten take 0.89%. The specimen sequenced was PBMCs. All receptors derive from a woman between 18 and 29 years old in good health and CMV-seronegative.

The chain has TRBV27 and TRBJ2-7; 8 positions match TRBD1. Trimming cost V 6 bases and J 2 bases; bases outside gene matches: 9. There are 15 residues in the CDR3. CDR1 and CDR2 from the germline V gene are MNHEY and SMNVEV (reference sequence). The CDR3 reads CASSQGQGGAYEQYF. The DNA of the CDR3 is TGTGCCAGCAGCCAAGGACAGGGAGGTGCCTACGAGCAGTACTTC.

The V and J genes are TRBV7-2 and TRBJ2-7, with TRBD1 matching 9 bases. The V and J ends lost 4 bases and 0 bases, in that order; junction bases with no gene match: 7. CDR3 size: 16 residues. CDR1 and CDR2 from the germline V gene are SGHTA and FQGNSA. The CDR3 spells CASSSQPGQGSYEQYF. The CDR3 nucleotides are TGTGCCAGCAGCTCCCAACCGGGACAGGGCTCCTACGAGCAGTACTTC.

The chain employs TRBV9 and TRBJ1-2, with no clear D. The CDR3 loop spans 15 amino acids. Germline V gene data show CDR1 as SGDLS and CDR2 as YYNGEE. Trimming pared 0 bases from V and 5 bases from J, leaving 14 bases between. DNA of the CDR3: TGTGCCAGCAGCGTAGATCCCCAGGTATCGTATGGCTACACCTTC. The encoded protein is CASSVDPQVSYGYTF. The full variable domain, with the rest looked up from reference TRBV9 and TRBJ1-2, is DSGVTQTPKHLITATGQRVTLRCSPRSGDLSVYWYQQSLDQGLQFLIQYYNGEERAKGNILERFSAQQFPDLHSELNLSSLELGDSALYFCASSVDPQVSYGYTFGSGTRLTVV.

The chain employs TRBV5-1 and TRBJ1-5; 9 bases fit TRBD1. Trimming at V came to 4 bases and at J to 4 bases, leaving 3 bases not matched to a gene. The CDR3 has 14 amino acids. CDR1 and CDR2 from the germline V gene are SGHRS and YFSETQ. Here the CDR3 DNA reads TGCGCCAGCAGCCCAGGGACAGGGAATCAGCCCCAGCATTTT. It specifies CASSPGTGNQPQHF.

The J gene is TRBJ2-1, the V gene TRBV6-6; 8 nucleotides line up with TRBD2. The CDR3 is made up of 15 amino acids. The V segment lost 4 bases and the J segment 0 bases; nucleotides outside the gene matches: 2. Germline values: CDR1 MNHNY, CDR2 SVGAGI (reference sequence). This CDR3 reads CASSSSGHSYNEQFF. CDR3 nucleotides: TGTGCCAGCAGTTCTAGCGGGCACTCCTACAATGAGCAGTTCTTC.

This CDR3 reads CASSSGLAGTDTQYF. CDR3 DNA sequence: TGTGCCAGCAGTTCAGGACTAGCGGGCACAGATACGCAGTATTTT. This rearrangement joins TRBV27 to TRBJ2-3; 10 bases line up with TRBD2. The CDR3 has 15 amino acids. Per the germline V gene, CDR1 is MNHEY and CDR2 is SMNVEV (reference sequence). Trimming took 4 bases from V and 1 from J; bases not matched to a gene: 2.

The V gene is TRBV5-4, the J gene TRBJ1-1; 8 nucleotides match TRBD1. Germline values: CDR1 SGHNT, CDR2 YYREEE (reference sequence). The trim removed 4 bases at V and 5 bases at J, leaving 1 base unmatched. The CDR3 spans 12 residues. CDR3 sequence (DNA): TGTGCCAGCAGCGGGACAGGAACTGAAGCTTTCTTT. Its translation is CASSGTGTEAFF. Full variable domain (remainder filled in from reference TRBV5-4 and TRBJ1-1): ETGVTQSPTHLIKTRGQQVTLRCSSQSGHNTVSWYQQALGQGPQFIFQYYREEENGRGNFPPRFSGLQFPNYSSELNVNALELDDSALYLCASSGTGTEAFFGQGTRLTVV.

The chain recombines TRBV28 with TRBJ2-2; 8 bases agree with TRBD1. The V gene's germline CDR1 is MDHEN and CDR2 SYDVKM. The CDR3 runs 17 residues. Germline trimming cut 1 base from V and 5 bases from J; bases unmatched to any gene: 9. Here the CDR3 DNA reads TGTGCCAGCAGTTTATTCCCGAGGACAGGGTTGACCGGGGAGCTGTTTTTT. Encoded protein: CASSLFPRTGLTGELFF.

V and J are TRBV18 and TRBJ1-1; D is unclear. The CDR3 sequence is 16 residues long. CDR1 is KGHSH and CDR2 is LQKENI in the germline V gene. V lost 3 bases to trimming and J lost 1 base, with 15 bases between them. The DNA of the CDR3 is TGTGCCAGCTCACCTTCCCATTCCGCGCCGAACACTGAAGCTTTCTTT. It translates to CASSPSHSAPNTEAFF.

This chain links TRBV2 with TRBJ2-2, with D tentatively TRBD2 (5 bases). Germline V gives CDR1 SNHLY, CDR2 FYNNEI. The ends were cut back, 6 bases at V and 1 base at J, with 12 bases in the middle. This CDR3 has 15 amino acids. The CDR3 bases are TGTGCCAGCAGGGGAATCAGCGGGAACACCGGGGAGCTGTTTTTT. This codes for CASRGISGNTGELFF. Variable domain in full (rest from reference TRBV2 and TRBJ2-2): EPEVTQTPSHQVTQMGQEVILRCVPISNHLYFYWYRQILGQKVEFLVSFYNNEISEKSEIFDDQFSVERPDGSNFTLKIRSTKLEDSAMYFCASRGISGNTGELFFGEGSRLTVL.

CDR3 sequence reads: CAISVLADTEAFF. The CDR3 DNA reads as TGTGCCATCAGTGTTCTAGCGGACACTGAAGCTTTCTTT. The rearrangement uses TRBV10-3 and TRBJ1-1; D call uncertain. Looked up from germline, CDR1 is ENHRY and CDR2 is SYGVKD. The CDR3 contains 13 residues. The V and J ends lost 4 bases and 3 bases respectively, with 9 bases between them.

The chain is built from TRBV11-3 and TRBJ2-3; 8 positions match TRBD2. J was trimmed by 4 bases and V by 2 bases; bases with no gene match: 2. CDR1 is SGHNT and CDR2 is YENEEA in the germline V gene. This CDR3 region has 14 residues. Here the CDR3 reads CASSLTGGPDTQYF. CDR3 coding DNA: TGTGCCAGCAGCTTAACGGGGGGGCCAGATACGCAGTATTTT.

The CDR3 DNA sequence: TGTGCCAGTAGTATTAAGGGACAGGGAATCTCTGGAAACACCATATATTTT. Translation: CASSIKGQGISGNTIYF. The chain employs TRBV19 and TRBJ1-3, with TRBD1 matching 9 bases. The CDR3 is 17 residues long. Germline V gene data show CDR1 as LNHDA and CDR2 as SQIVND (reference sequence). J lost 0 bases, V lost 3 bases, and 6 bases had no gene match.

The chain links TRBV19 to TRBJ2-1; 7 bases line up with TRBD2. The CDR3 has 14 residues. Germline lookup yields CDR1 LNHDA and CDR2 SQIVND (reference sequence). The V segment lost 7 bases and the J segment 1 base; nucleotides outside the gene matches: 4. CDR3 amino acids: CASTSGDSYNEQFF. The CDR3 bases are TGTGCCAGTACAAGCGGGGATTCCTACAATGAGCAGTTCTTC.

This clone came up once. V and J are TRBV10-3 and TRBJ2-5; 12 nucleotides agree with TRBD2. The V gene end was trimmed by 6 bases and the J gene end by 2 bases; junction bases not matched to a gene: 4. In germline, CDR1 is ENHRY, CDR2 SYGVKD. The CDR3 has 15 residues. CDR3: CAIRASGGVQETQYF. In nucleotides, the CDR3 is TGTGCCATCAGAGCTAGCGGGGGGGTTCAAGAGACCCAGTACTTC.

This rearrangement joins TRBV15 to TRBJ2-1; 7 bases align to TRBD2. V shed 2 bases, J shed 1 base, and the junction held 11 bases outside the gene matches. The CDR3 has 18 amino acids. Germline-derived CDR1 and CDR2 are LNHNV and YYDKDF (reference sequence). CDR3 loop: CATSRPGYSGKSYNEQFF. The CDR3 coding sequence is TGTGCCACCAGCAGACCCGGTTACAGCGGGAAATCCTACAATGAGCAGTTCTTC.

This clone is a singleton in its sample. The chain uses TRBV7-9 and TRBJ2-5; perhaps TRBD2 as D (5 bases). This CDR3 contains 11 residues. Trimming left V 5 bases short and J 5 bases short, with 6 bases between. Germline CDR1 SEHNR, CDR2 FQNEAQ (reference sequence). The CDR3 nucleotides are TGTGCCAGCAGCCCGGGGGAGACCCAGTACTTC. Amino acids: CASSPGETQYF.

This clone has only one observation. V usage is TRBV11-3 and J usage is TRBJ2-2; 8 nucleotides agree with TRBD1. This CDR3 region has 16 residues. V lost 5 bases, J lost 5 bases, and 10 bases stayed unmatched. Per the germline V gene, CDR1 is SGHNT and CDR2 is YENEEA. The CDR3 sequence: CASSLRGLAGTGELFF. DNA of the CDR3: TGTGCCAGCAGCCTCAGGGGGCTGGCCGGGACCGGGGAGCTGTTTTTT. Full variable domain (rest looked up from reference TRBV11-3 and TRBJ2-2): EAGVVQSPRYKIIEKKQPVAFWCNPISGHNTLYWYLQNLGQGPELLIRYENEEAVDDSQLPKDRFSAERLKGVDSTLKIQPAELGDSAVYLCASSLRGLAGTGELFFGEGSRLTVL.

Concerning this clone: The same CDR3 is also encoded by other DNA sequences in this sample. The gene calls are TRBV6-5 and TRBJ2-7; 8 nucleotides agree with TRBD1. Trimming removed 4 bases from V and 4 bases from J; junction bases left unmatched: 3. Germline V gene sequence: CDR1 MNHEY, CDR2 SVGAGI. There are 13 residues in the CDR3. The CDR3 DNA reads TGTGCCAGCAGTTTCACAGGGGGATACGAGCAGTACTTC. Translated: CASSFTGGYEQYF.

This clone was recorded once. This chain links TRBV6-1 with TRBJ2-1; D gene uncertain. Trimming left V 4 bases short and J 5 bases short, with 9 bases between. Germline loops: CDR1 MNHNS, CDR2 SASEGT. The CDR3 is made up of 13 amino acids. In nucleotides, the CDR3 is TGTGCCAGCAGTGTTGGGCAGAACAATGAGCAGTTCTTC. Its protein product is CASSVGQNNEQFF.

This clone is categorized as medium-sized. The chain recombines TRBV6-5 with TRBJ2-1; 7 bases fit TRBD2. Per germline, CDR1 MNHEY and CDR2 SVGAGI. Trimming removed 8 bases from V and 8 bases from J; junction bases left unmatched: 9. This CDR3 comprises 13 residues. The CDR3 is CASGKRGADEQFF. Written as DNA, the CDR3 is TGTGCCAGCGGGAAGCGGGGAGCTGATGAGCAGTTCTTC.

CDR3 coding DNA: TGTGCCAGCAGTCAACCGACAGCCACAGATACGCAGTATTTT. Protein sequence: CASSQPTATDTQYF. V gene TRBV27 combines with J gene TRBJ2-3; a weak D match, TRBD1 (5 bases). Trimming took off 5 bases at V and 2 bases at J, with 11 bases between the two ends. The CDR3 length is 14 residues. CDR1 is MNHEY, CDR2 SMNVEV, per germline (reference sequence).

This chain uses TRBV18 with TRBJ1-1; 8 bases map to TRBD1. The junction had 4 bases not matched to a gene; V was cut back by 5 bases and J by 2 bases. From germline, CDR1 is KGHSH and CDR2 LQKENI. This CDR3 region has 14 residues. The CDR3 region is CASSATGDNTEAFF. The CDR3 coding sequence is TGTGCCAGCTCAGCGACAGGGGATAACACTGAAGCTTTCTTT.